A selection of T cell receptor beta chains follows, all from one sample in a study of T cell changes during pregnancy in multiple sclerosis. Profiling relied on immunoSEQ multiplex PCR, and the TCRdb table lists in-frame clones only, not all of them. The table records 15,000 to 20,000 clones, over 70% of them present only once. The material sequenced was CD8+ T cells from peripheral blood mononuclear cells, taken after pregnancy. The source is a female donor in good health, enrolled as a control in a pregnancy study. Each CDR3 is given with its conserved first and last residue. The D gene is left open where the match is weak. Size is stated for part of the rows, as once, few or many counts, or as a class when the clone is expanded.

CDR3 length: 15; clone size: -; J gene: TRBJ1-2; V gene: TRBV6-5; D gene: -; CDR3 protein: CASTQDTTNPYGYTF; CDR3 DNA: TGTGCCAGCACCCAGGACACTACCAATCCCTATGGCTACACCTTC
CDR3 length: 13; clone size: -; J gene: TRBJ1-1; V gene: TRBV19; D gene: -; CDR3 protein: CASSMGQNTEAFF; CDR3 DNA: TGTGCCAGTAGTATGGGGCAGAACACTGAAGCTTTCTTT
CDR3 length: 13; clone size: -; J gene: TRBJ2-7; V gene: TRBV16; D gene: -; CDR3 protein: CASSPAGNTEQYF; CDR3 DNA: TGTGCCAGCAGCCCCGCGGGGAATACCGAGCAGTACTTC
CDR3 length: 16; clone size: -; J gene: TRBJ2-3; V gene: TRBV9; D gene: -; CDR3 protein: CASSEPRGYKADTQYF; CDR3 DNA: TGTGCCAGCAGCGAGCCGAGAGGGTATAAGGCAGATACGCAGTATTTT
CDR3 length: 15; clone size: -; J gene: TRBJ2-2; V gene: TRBV13; D gene: TRBD1; CDR3 protein: CASSYDRAGTGELFF; CDR3 DNA: TGTGCCAGCAGCTATGACAGGGCGGGCACCGGGGAGCTGTTTTTT
CDR3 length: 16; clone size: once; J gene: TRBJ2-7; V gene: TRBV6-1; D gene: TRBD2; CDR3 protein: CASSEISGGRSYEQYF; CDR3 DNA: TGTGCCAGCAGTGAAATTAGCGGGGGAAGGTCCTACGAGCAGTACTTC
CDR3 length: 16; clone size: -; J gene: TRBJ1-6; V gene: TRBV4-1; D gene: TRBD1; CDR3 protein: CASSENTGGGNSPLHF; CDR3 DNA: TGCGCCAGCAGCGAGAATACAGGGGGAGGTAATTCACCCCTCCACTTT
CDR3 length: 16; clone size: -; J gene: TRBJ1-4; V gene: TRBV7-9; D gene: -; CDR3 protein: CASSPRLGAKNEKLFF; CDR3 DNA: TGTGCCAGCAGCCCTCGTTTGGGGGCGAAGAATGAAAAACTGTTTTTT
CDR3 length: 16; clone size: -; J gene: TRBJ1-1; V gene: TRBV4-2; D gene: -; CDR3 protein: CASSQVEGTGDTEAFF; CDR3 DNA: TGTGCCAGCAGCCAAGTAGAGGGTACGGGAGACACTGAAGCTTTCTTT
CDR3 length: 16; clone size: -; J gene: TRBJ1-2; V gene: TRBV7-9; D gene: -; CDR3 protein: CASSSSGTPVAYGYTF; CDR3 DNA: TGTGCCAGCAGCTCATCCGGGACACCAGTGGCCTATGGCTACACCTTC
CDR3 length: 15; clone size: once; J gene: TRBJ1-4; V gene: TRBV11-2; D gene: -; CDR3 protein: CASSRGQGMSEKLFF; CDR3 DNA: TGTGCCAGCAGCCGCGGGCAGGGGATGAGCGAAAAACTGTTTTTT
CDR3 length: 16; clone size: -; J gene: TRBJ2-1; V gene: TRBV9; D gene: TRBD1; CDR3 protein: CASSNPGGQLTNEQFF; CDR3 DNA: TGTGCCAGCAGCAACCCAGGGGGCCAACTTACCAATGAGCAGTTCTTC
CDR3 length: 14; clone size: -; J gene: TRBJ1-5; V gene: TRBV30; D gene: -; CDR3 protein: CAWSVLGAGQPQHF; CDR3 DNA: TGTGCCTGGAGTGTACTAGGTGCTGGGCAGCCCCAGCATTTT
CDR3 length: 16; clone size: -; J gene: TRBJ1-1; V gene: TRBV11-3; D gene: -; CDR3 protein: CASSLDMWQENTEAFF; CDR3 DNA: TGTGCCAGCAGCTTAGATATGTGGCAGGAAAACACTGAAGCTTTCTTT
CDR3 length: 18; clone size: -; J gene: TRBJ2-5; V gene: TRBV7-2; D gene: -; CDR3 protein: CASSLAGVSNFVQETQYF; CDR3 DNA: TGTGCCAGCAGCTTAGCAGGGGTTAGTAATTTCGTCCAAGAGACCCAGTACTTC
CDR3 length: 15; clone size: -; J gene: TRBJ2-1; V gene: TRBV5-6; D gene: -; CDR3 protein: CASSLGLVAFNEQFF; CDR3 DNA: TGTGCCAGCAGCTTGGGGCTAGTAGCCTTCAATGAGCAGTTCTTC
CDR3 length: 14; clone size: -; J gene: TRBJ1-2; V gene: TRBV6-5; D gene: TRBD1; CDR3 protein: CASSYQGQDYGYTF; CDR3 DNA: TGTGCCAGCAGTTACCAGGGACAGGACTATGGCTACACCTTC
CDR3 length: 16; clone size: -; J gene: TRBJ1-3; V gene: TRBV5-4; D gene: -; CDR3 protein: CASSLDGSKIGNTIYF; CDR3 DNA: TGTGCCAGCAGCCTGGACGGGTCGAAGATCGGAAACACCATATATTTT
CDR3 length: 13; clone size: -; J gene: TRBJ1-1; V gene: TRBV27; D gene: -; CDR3 protein: CASSWAANTEAFF; CDR3 DNA: TGTGCCAGCAGTTGGGCAGCGAACACTGAAGCTTTCTTT
CDR3 length: 13; clone size: -; J gene: TRBJ1-4; V gene: TRBV19; D gene: -; CDR3 protein: CASRGTTNEKLFF; CDR3 DNA: TGTGCCAGTAGGGGGACTACTAATGAAAAACTGTTTTTT
CDR3 length: 14; clone size: -; J gene: TRBJ1-1; V gene: TRBV7-9; D gene: -; CDR3 protein: CASSLVQGHTEAFF; CDR3 DNA: TGTGCCAGCAGCTTGGTGCAGGGGCACACTGAAGCTTTCTTT
CDR3 length: 13; clone size: -; J gene: TRBJ1-2; V gene: TRBV27; D gene: TRBD1; CDR3 protein: CASSPGTGSSYTF; CDR3 DNA: TGTGCCAGCAGTCCAGGGACAGGGTCGAGCTACACCTTC
CDR3 length: 15; clone size: -; J gene: TRBJ1-2; V gene: TRBV7-8; D gene: -; CDR3 protein: CASSLAAEGVYGYTF; CDR3 DNA: TGTGCCAGCAGCTTAGCTGCGGAGGGTGTCTATGGCTACACCTTC
CDR3 length: 14; clone size: -; J gene: TRBJ2-1; V gene: TRBV2; D gene: TRBD2; CDR3 protein: CASSAGGLRNEQFF; CDR3 DNA: TGTGCCAGCAGTGCGGGGGGGCTCCGGAATGAGCAGTTCTTC
CDR3 length: 14; clone size: -; J gene: TRBJ1-2; V gene: TRBV7-3; D gene: -; CDR3 protein: CASSLSGAPDGYTF; CDR3 DNA: TGTGCCAGCTCCCTAAGCGGGGCCCCTGATGGCTACACCTTC
CDR3 length: 15; clone size: -; J gene: TRBJ2-3; V gene: TRBV6-4; D gene: -; CDR3 protein: CASSDSIESTDTQYF; CDR3 DNA: TGTGCCAGCAGTGACTCGATAGAAAGCACAGATACGCAGTATTTT